This T cell receptor beta chain was obtained from a study of beta chain features in type 1 diabetes. The authors sorted CD4+ naive, central memory, regulatory and stem cell-like memory cells via CD45RO/CCR7/CD25/CD127/CD95/CD27. Reverse transcription of all isolated RNA meant that expressed TCRB transcripts were sequenced. Method: immunoSEQ multiplex PCR; TCRdb's copy keeps in-frame clones and lacks some. This table has some 150,000 clones, approximately 10% appearing once. V lost 6 bases and J lost 0, with 6 bases in between. The germline CDR1 and CDR2 sequences are MNHEY and SMNVEV (reference sequence). The CDR3 has 13 amino acids.

The origin of this receptor is a man younger than 35 in good health. This sequence joins TRBV27 and TRBJ1-3; D gene unclear. The sample consisted of central memory CD4+ T cells from blood. In DNA, the CDR3 is TGTGCCAGCAGGACCTACTCTGGAAACACCATATATTTT. It yields the protein CASRTYSGNTIYF.